This passage covers 30 T cell receptor beta chains from one sample sequenced in a study of cytomegalovirus exposure and HLA in healthy donors. The PCR used 60 Vbeta and 13 Jbeta primers. Sequencing was performed with immunoSEQ multiplex PCR; in TCRdb, only in-frame clones are kept and a portion is missing. This repertoire shows roughly 120,000 clones, about 82% found once; its top ten account for 5% to 5.5%. What was sequenced was PBMCs. All receptors come from a young man in good health and CMV-seronegative.

V is TRBV28 and J is TRBJ1-2; weak D call: TRBD1 (5 bases). The CDR3 extends over 15 amino acids. Trimming stripped 4 bases from V and 6 bases from J, with 18 bases between. Germline CDR1 MDHEN, CDR2 SYDVKM. In DNA form, the CDR3 reads TGTGCCAGCAGTTCGACAGCAAAAGCCCGTCATGGCTACACCTTC. Translation: CASSSTAKARHGYTF.

The chain combines TRBV18 with TRBJ1-2; 8 bases line up with TRBD1. This CDR3 region has 17 residues. Trimming removed 0 bases from V and 7 bases from J; junction bases left unmatched: 13. Per the germline V gene, CDR1 is KGHSH and CDR2 is LQKENI. The CDR3: CASSPPSRGRGERGYTF. DNA for the CDR3: TGTGCCAGCTCACCACCGTCCAGGGGGCGCGGGGAACGTGGCTACACCTTC.

J is TRBJ1-1 and V is TRBV5-4; D may be TRBD1 (6 bases). Germline loops: CDR1 SGHNT, CDR2 YYREEE (reference sequence). This CDR3 comprises 15 residues. V was shortened by 1 base and J by 5 bases, with 15 bases between the two germline ends. The CDR3 loop is CASSLFARGRTEAFF. The CDR3 DNA is TGTGCCAGCAGCTTGTTTGCCAGGGGCAGAACTGAAGCTTTCTTT.

The chain employs TRBV7-8 and TRBJ1-5, with TRBD1 matching 8 bases. The CDR3 runs to 14 residues. CDR1 and CDR2 from the germline V gene are SGHVS and FQNEAQ. V lost 3 bases to trimming and J lost 7 bases; unmatched junction nucleotides: 5. CDR3: CASSFTGGAQPQHF. For the CDR3, the DNA is TGTGCCAGCAGCTTTACAGGGGGGGCCCAGCCCCAGCATTTT.

V is TRBV10-3 and J is TRBJ2-7; 7 bases are shared with TRBD1. The germline V gene encodes CDR1 ENHRY and CDR2 SYGVKD. CDR3 length: 14 amino acids. V gave up 3 bases and J gave up 2 bases; unmatched junction bases: 4. CDR3 DNA sequence: TGTGCCATCAGTGATACAGGGGTGACCTACGAGCAGTACTTC. Encoded protein: CAISDTGVTYEQYF.

This clone was observed once. This sequence joins TRBV7-9 and TRBJ2-3; D call uncertain. The CDR3 length is 15 residues. Looked up from germline, CDR1 is SEHNR and CDR2 is FQNEAQ (reference sequence). Trimming stripped 5 bases from V and 0 bases from J, with 12 bases between. In DNA form, the CDR3 reads TGTGCCAGCAGCGAACTAAGAACTAGCACAGATACGCAGTATTTT. It encodes CASSELRTSTDTQYF.

The chain links TRBV10-3 to TRBJ1-1; 10 nucleotides match TRBD1. The CDR3 has 15 amino acids. The trim removed 6 bases at V and 3 bases at J, leaving 7 bases unmatched. Germline V gene sequence: CDR1 ENHRY, CDR2 SYGVKD. This CDR3 reads CAISRDRGLDTEAFF. Written as DNA, the CDR3 is TGTGCCATCAGCCGGGACAGGGGTTTAGACACTGAAGCTTTCTTT.

The chain joins TRBV5-1 to TRBJ2-7, with D perhaps matching TRBD2 (5 bases). Germline V gene sequence: CDR1 SGHRS, CDR2 YFSETQ. Trimming stripped 0 bases from V and 3 bases from J, with 13 bases between. This CDR3 comprises 15 residues. The CDR3 bases are TGCGCCAGCAGCTTGGATCGGGGTATAGGCTACGAGCAGTACTTC. Translated, it gives CASSLDRGIGYEQYF.

The rearrangement uses TRBV5-4 and TRBJ2-7, with D perhaps matching TRBD2 (5 bases). Trimming cost V 3 bases and J 5 bases, with 6 bases left between them. The CDR3 has 11 residues. Per the germline V gene, CDR1 is SGHNT and CDR2 is YYREEE (reference sequence). This CDR3 is CASSSTNEQYF. CDR3 bases: TGTGCCAGCAGCTCGACTAACGAGCAGTACTTC.

This clone was found once. The V call is TRBV28, the J call TRBJ2-7; the D gene is possibly TRBD1 (6 bases). CDR3 length: 14 residues. Germline lookup yields CDR1 MDHEN and CDR2 SYDVKM. V was pared by 4 bases and J by 5 bases, with 15 bases between. DNA for the CDR3: TGTGCCAGCAGTTCAACAGGGTGGCAAGACGAGCAGTACTTC. As protein: CASSSTGWQDEQYF.

The chain links TRBV10-3 to TRBJ2-2; 9 nucleotides agree with TRBD2. CDR3 size: 16 residues. V trimming: 2 bases; J trimming: 8 bases; junction bases outside the gene matches: 9. The germline V gene has CDR1 ENHRY and CDR2 SYGVKD. The CDR3 DNA is TGTGCCATCAGTGAGGGTTCTAGCGGGACCCCGGGGGAGCTGTTTTTT. It translates to CAISEGSSGTPGELFF.

The gene calls are TRBV2 and TRBJ2-7; the match to TRBD2 covers 13 bases. Germline loops: CDR1 SNHLY, CDR2 FYNNEI. The V and J ends lost 6 bases and 2 bases, in that order; junction bases with no gene match: 7. The CDR3 is 16 amino acids. The CDR3: CASSDPGLAGAYEQYF. The CDR3 coding sequence is TGTGCCAGCAGCGACCCCGGACTAGCGGGAGCCTACGAGCAGTACTTC.

The CDR3 region is CASSSGTAREQYF. In DNA, the CDR3 is TGTGCCAGCAGCTCAGGGACAGCTCGCGAGCAGTACTTC. The J gene is TRBJ2-7, the V gene TRBV5-6; TRBD1 agrees at 7 bases. J was trimmed by 6 bases and V by 3 bases; bases with no gene match: 6. Germline V CDR1 and CDR2: SGHDT, YYEEEE. This CDR3 has 13 residues.

This clone appeared a few times. The genes are TRBV9 and TRBJ2-5; 9 bases map to TRBD2. Germline lookup yields CDR1 SGDLS and CDR2 YYNGEE. This CDR3 region has 17 residues. With V trimmed by 1 base and J by 5 bases, 12 bases remained unmatched. CDR3 bases: TGTGCCAGCAGCGTAATTTGGGCGGGAGGGCCAAAGGAGACCCAGTACTTC. It yields the protein CASSVIWAGGPKETQYF.

J is TRBJ2-7 and V is TRBV27, with 14 bases matching TRBD2. The germline gives CDR1 MNHEY, CDR2 SMNVEV (reference sequence). The CDR3 contains 15 residues. Germline trimming cut 4 bases from V and 2 bases from J; bases unmatched to any gene: 1. The CDR3 loop is CASSWTSGGTYEQYF. CDR3 coding DNA: TGTGCCAGCAGTTGGACTAGCGGGGGGACCTACGAGCAGTACTTC.

The rearrangement links TRBV10-3 to TRBJ2-3, with a weak D call TRBD2 (5 bases). Germline CDR1 reads ENHRY; CDR2 reads SYGVKD. This CDR3 has 15 amino acids. Trimming shortened V by 3 bases and J by 0 bases, and 10 bases separated the two germline ends. The DNA for the CDR3 is TGTGCCATCAGTGAACTAGGACGGAGCACAGATACGCAGTATTTT. Its translation is CAISELGRSTDTQYF.

V gene TRBV25-1 combines with J gene TRBJ1-5; D is perhaps TRBD1 (6 bases). This CDR3 contains 14 residues. The V gene's germline CDR1 is MGHDK and CDR2 SYGVNS. With 6 bases removed from V and 1 base from J, the gap between germline ends came to 10 bases. The CDR3, as DNA: TGTGCCAGCAGCACACAGGGAAGCAATCAGCCCCAGCATTTT. This codes for CASSTQGSNQPQHF.

In its sample, this clone was seen once. The genes are TRBV6-5 and TRBJ2-5, with 12 bases matching TRBD2. The tail of the sequence fits TRBJ2-7 better, so the J call may be wrong. Germline V gene sequence: CDR1 MNHEY, CDR2 SVGAGI. The CDR3 loop spans 15 amino acids. The CDR3 sequence is CASSYHGLAGYEQYF. The DNA of the CDR3 is TGTGCCAGCAGTTATCATGGACTAGCGGGATACGAGCAGTACTTC.

The CDR3 nucleotides read TGTGCCAGCAGCTTGGGTAGCGGGGGGGCTTTCGATGAGCAGTTCTTC. It yields the protein CASSLGSGGAFDEQFF. The chain joins TRBV5-4 to TRBJ2-1, with 11 bases fitting TRBD2. The length of the CDR3 is 16 residues. With 0 bases clipped from V and 8 bases from J, the junction kept 7 bases outside the gene matches. Germline V gene lookup returns CDR1 SGHNT and CDR2 YYREEE (reference sequence).

J is TRBJ2-7 and V is TRBV7-9, with 11 bases lining up with TRBD2. CDR1 SEHNR and CDR2 FQNEAQ come from the germline V gene (reference sequence). J lost 0 bases, V lost 5 bases, and 6 bases had no gene match. This CDR3 region has 16 residues. The CDR3 region has the DNA TGTGCCAGCAGCCCTGGACTAGCGGGCAGCTCCTACGAGCAGTACTTC. It encodes CASSPGLAGSSYEQYF.

A single count supports this clone. This rearrangement joins TRBV4-1 to TRBJ1-2, with D maybe TRBD1 (5 bases). Germline V CDR1 and CDR2: MGHRA, YSYEKL. The CDR3 contains 15 residues. V gave up 2 bases and J gave up 4 bases, with 14 bases separating them. The CDR3 bases are TGCGCCAGCAGCCAAAATACAGGCCCCACCTATGGCTACACCTTC. This translates into CASSQNTGPTYGYTF.

The chain links TRBV28 to TRBJ2-1, with 11 bases aligning to TRBD2. Germline V gene lookup returns CDR1 MDHEN and CDR2 SYDVKM. The junction had 8 bases not matched to a gene; V was cut back by 3 bases and J by 7 bases. CDR3 length equals 16 residues. This CDR3 is CASSFVGLAGGNEQFF. The CDR3 bases are TGTGCCAGCAGTTTCGTCGGGCTAGCGGGAGGAAATGAGCAGTTCTTC.

The chain joins TRBV4-1 to TRBJ1-4, with TRBD1 matching over 8 bases. The trim removed 5 bases at V and 5 bases at J, leaving 7 bases unmatched. Germline values: CDR1 MGHRA, CDR2 YSYEKL. The CDR3 extends over 15 amino acids. CDR3 coding DNA: TGCGCCAGCAGCTCCTTACAGGGGGTAAATGAAAAACTGTTTTTT. It encodes CASSSLQGVNEKLFF.

The V and J genes are TRBV10-3 and TRBJ2-7, with 8 bases that match TRBD2. CDR3 length equals 18 residues. The J segment lost 2 bases and the V segment lost 0 bases, leaving 12 bases of the junction unmatched. Germline V gives CDR1 ENHRY, CDR2 SYGVKD. DNA for the CDR3: TGTGCCATCAGTGAGTCAGTGCGGGGGGCCGCATTAACCTACGAGCAGTACTTC. Encoded protein: CAISESVRGAALTYEQYF.

The chain uses TRBV29-1 and TRBJ2-3, with 12 bases lining up with TRBD2. The CDR3 runs 15 residues. Germline trimming cut 7 bases from V and 4 bases from J; bases unmatched to any gene: 9. CDR1 is SQVTM and CDR2 is ANQGSEA in the germline V gene. The CDR3 sequence: CSAQGLAGRPDTQYF. The CDR3 DNA follows: TGCAGCGCACAAGGACTAGCGGGGCGGCCAGATACGCAGTATTTT.

The chain carries TRBV28 and TRBJ1-5; 8 nucleotides match TRBD1. The CDR3 has 13 amino acids. V trimming: 5 bases; J trimming: 6 bases; junction bases outside the gene matches: 3. Germline assignment: CDR1 MDHEN and CDR2 SYDVKM. CDR3 in amino acids: CASSGQGLQPQHF. The CDR3 DNA reads TGTGCCAGCAGTGGACAGGGTCTTCAGCCCCAGCATTTT.

The genes are TRBV15 and TRBJ1-5; D perhaps matches TRBD1 (6 bases). The CDR3 covers 16 residues. Per germline, CDR1 LNHNV and CDR2 YYDKDF (reference sequence). The germline V and J ends were trimmed by 0 bases and 5 bases, with 14 bases remaining between them. The CDR3 nucleotides read TGTGCCACCAGCAGAGATACAGGACAGAGTCATCAGCCCCAGCATTTT. It translates to CATSRDTGQSHQPQHF.

This clone appeared a few times. CDR3 nucleotides: TGTGCCAGCAGTGTCAGGGGGCAGTGGGATACGCAGTATTTT. This gives the protein CASSVRGQWDTQYF. The chain uses TRBV6-1 and TRBJ2-3; the match to TRBD1 covers 8 bases. The CDR3 covers 14 residues. V gave up 4 bases and J gave up 6 bases; unmatched junction bases: 6. Germline V CDR1 and CDR2: MNHNS, SASEGT.

The chain couples TRBV5-4 to TRBJ2-7; TRBD1 agrees at 7 bases. Germline loops: CDR1 SGHNT, CDR2 YYREEE (reference sequence). V gave up 1 base and J gave up 4 bases; unmatched junction bases: 5. The CDR3 length is 14 residues. For the CDR3, the DNA is TGTGCCAGCAGCTTGAAGGGGGCAGCTTACGAGCAGTACTTC. Encoded protein: CASSLKGAAYEQYF. Full variable domain (rest looked up from reference TRBV5-4 and TRBJ2-7): ETGVTQSPTHLIKTRGQQVTLRCSSQSGHNTVSWYQQALGQGPQFIFQYYREEENGRGNFPPRFSGLQFPNYSSELNVNALELDDSALYLCASSLKGAAYEQYFGPGTRLTVT.

This clone has more than one count but fewer than ten. The gene calls are TRBV6-5 and TRBJ1-2; D is uncertain. The CDR3 totals 14 residues. Trimming took 6 bases from V and 2 from J, leaving 13 bases between them. CDR1 is MNHEY, CDR2 SVGAGI, per germline. For the CDR3, the DNA is TGTGCCAGCAGCAGAAGACGCGGGAACTATGGCTACACCTTC. This codes for CASSRRRGNYGYTF.